This is a list of T cell receptor beta chains from one sample in a study of control samples from healthy donors and cancer patients. Method: immunoSEQ multiplex PCR; TCRdb's copy keeps in-frame clones and lacks some. The sample yields more than 20,000 clones, roughly 80% seen once. The sample was PBMCs. The source is a man between 60 and 75 years old with head and neck cancer. The CDR3 runs from the conserved cysteine through the conserved F or W. D genes are given only for firm matches. Size is omitted from some rows. Given values are once, few, many or a class for expanded clones.

v_gene	d_gene	j_gene	len	abundance	CDR3aa	CDR3nt
TRBV15	-	TRBJ2-1	15	-	CATSGGRDPYNEQFF	TGTGCCACCAGCGGGGGACGGGACCCCTACAATGAGCAGTTCTTC
TRBV3-1/TRBV3-2	-	TRBJ2-3	16	few	CASSLKGGKSTDTQYF	TGTGCCAGCAGCCTAAAGGGCGGGAAAAGTACAGATACGCAGTATTTT
TRBV18	TRBD1	TRBJ2-5	17	-	CASSAPGQGASGETQYF	TGTGCCAGCTCGGCTCCGGGACAGGGGGCGTCAGGGGAGACCCAGTACTTC
TRBV7-2	TRBD2	TRBJ2-7	14	-	CASSSLAGPYEQYF	TGTGCCAGCAGTTCCCTAGCGGGTCCCTACGAGCAGTACTTC
TRBV5-4	TRBD1	TRBJ1-2	13	few	CASSQTGGFGYTF	TGTGCCAGCAGCCAGACAGGGGGCTTTGGCTACACCTTC
TRBV12-1	-	TRBJ2-7	18	-	CASSFEGTSGRAPYEQYF	TGTGCCAGCAGCTTTGAAGGGACTAGCGGGAGGGCCCCCTACGAGCAGTACTTC
TRBV19	TRBD1	TRBJ2-6	17	-	CASSTDRVLSGANVLTF	TGTGCCAGTAGTACGGACAGGGTGCTCTCTGGGGCCAACGTCCTGACTTTC
TRBV7-2	-	TRBJ2-3	14	once	CASSLAGRWDTQYF	TGTGCCAGCAGCTTAGCGGGTCGGTGGGATACGCAGTATTTT
TRBV7-8	TRBD1	TRBJ2-1	14	-	CASSRDRGAGEQFF	TGTGCCAGCAGCCGGGACAGGGGAGCGGGTGAGCAGTTCTTC
TRBV27	-	TRBJ2-2	16	-	CASSPPTSLNTGELFF	TGTGCCAGCAGTCCTCCTACTTCTCTTAACACCGGGGAGCTGTTTTTT
TRBV7-2	TRBD1	TRBJ2-7	13	once	CASSLGTAYEQYF	TGTGCCAGCAGCCTTGGGACAGCCTACGAGCAGTACTTC
TRBV5-1	TRBD1	TRBJ1-4	14	-	CASSFSQGAEKLFF	TGCGCCAGCAGCTTCAGCCAGGGGGCCGAAAAACTGTTTTTT
TRBV6-1	-	TRBJ2-5	16	-	CASSEGAIRSGETQYF	TGTGCCAGCAGTGAAGGGGCCATACGGTCGGGTGAGACCCAGTACTTC
TRBV7-8	TRBD1	TRBJ1-4	13	-	CASSLDRDEKLFF	TGTGCCAGCAGCTTGGACAGGGATGAAAAACTGTTTTTT
TRBV6-5	-	TRBJ1-5	14	few	CASSISDSNQPQHF	TGTGCCAGCAGCATTAGCGATAGCAATCAGCCCCAGCATTTT
TRBV29-1	-	TRBJ2-7	14	-	CSVALLTDSYEQYF	TGCAGCGTTGCTCTCTTGACTGACTCCTACGAGCAGTACTTC
TRBV7-2	-	TRBJ2-5	13	-	CASSLGGLKTQYF	TGTGCCAGCAGCTTAGGGGGGCTGAAGACCCAGTACTTC
TRBV7-9	-	TRBJ1-4	14	-	CASSLALGDEKLFF	TGTGCCAGCAGCTTAGCGTTGGGGGATGAAAAACTGTTTTTT
TRBV15	-	TRBJ2-3	16	-	CATSRGEGRGTDTQYF	TGTGCCACCAGCAGAGGGGAAGGGCGGGGCACAGATACGCAGTATTTT
TRBV2	-	TRBJ2-2	14	-	CASSSGEGPGELFF	TGTGCCAGCAGTTCAGGGGAGGGTCCCGGGGAGCTGTTTTTT
TRBV6-5	TRBD1	TRBJ2-7	11	-	CASIYRGEQYF	TGTGCCAGCATATACAGGGGCGAGCAGTACTTC
TRBV7-8	TRBD2	TRBJ2-7	14	-	CASYSGRTRAEQYF	TGTGCCAGTTACAGCGGGAGGACAAGAGCCGAGCAGTACTTC
TRBV3-1/TRBV3-2	-	TRBJ1-4	16	-	CASSPLYGGTNEKLFF	TGTGCCAGCAGCCCCTTGTACGGTGGGACTAATGAAAAACTGTTTTTT
TRBV30	TRBD1	TRBJ1-3	14	-	CAWYHRGGNNTIYF	TGTGCCTGGTATCACAGGGGAGGGAACAACACCATATATTTT
TRBV13	-	TRBJ2-2	15	-	CASSPIRAGAGELFF	TGTGCCAGCAGCCCAATCCGGGCCGGGGCCGGGGAGCTGTTTTTT
TRBV5-1	TRBD2	TRBJ2-7	15	-	CASSPGSRLAWEQYF	TGCGCCAGCAGCCCGGGTTCCCGACTAGCATGGGAGCAGTACTTC
TRBV5-4	-	TRBJ2-3	12	-	CASSPTTDTQYF	TGTGCCAGCAGCCCCACCACAGATACGCAGTATTTT